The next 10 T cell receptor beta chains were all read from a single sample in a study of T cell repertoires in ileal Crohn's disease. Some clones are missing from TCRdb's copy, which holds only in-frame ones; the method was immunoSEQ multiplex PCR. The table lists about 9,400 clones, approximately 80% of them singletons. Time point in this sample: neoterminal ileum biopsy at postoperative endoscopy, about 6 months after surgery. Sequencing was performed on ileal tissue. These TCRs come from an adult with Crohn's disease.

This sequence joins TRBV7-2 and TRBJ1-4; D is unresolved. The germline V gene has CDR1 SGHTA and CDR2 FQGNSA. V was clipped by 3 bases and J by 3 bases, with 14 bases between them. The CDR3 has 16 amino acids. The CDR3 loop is CASSFSGRRANEKLFF. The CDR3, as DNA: TGTGCCAGCAGCTTCTCTGGGAGGCGGGCTAATGAAAAACTGTTTTTT. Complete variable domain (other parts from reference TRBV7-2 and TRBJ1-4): GAGVSQSPSNKVTEKGKDVELRCDPISGHTALYWYRQSLGQGLEFLIYFQGNSAPDKSGLPSDRFSAERTGGSVSTLTIQRTQQEDSAVYLCASSFSGRRANEKLFFGSGTQLSVL.

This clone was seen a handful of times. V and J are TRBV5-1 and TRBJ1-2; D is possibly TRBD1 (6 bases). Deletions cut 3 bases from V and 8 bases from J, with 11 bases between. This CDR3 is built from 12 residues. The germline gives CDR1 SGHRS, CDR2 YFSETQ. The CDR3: CASSSGQIGYTF. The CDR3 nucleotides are TGCGCCAGCAGCTCCGGACAGATCGGCTACACCTTC.

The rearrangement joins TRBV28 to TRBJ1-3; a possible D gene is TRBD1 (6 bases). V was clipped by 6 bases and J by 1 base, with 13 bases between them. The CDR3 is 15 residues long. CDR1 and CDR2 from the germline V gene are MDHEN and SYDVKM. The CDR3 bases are TGTGCCAGCAGCCCCCTGACAGGTTCTGGAAACACCATATATTTT. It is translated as CASSPLTGSGNTIYF.

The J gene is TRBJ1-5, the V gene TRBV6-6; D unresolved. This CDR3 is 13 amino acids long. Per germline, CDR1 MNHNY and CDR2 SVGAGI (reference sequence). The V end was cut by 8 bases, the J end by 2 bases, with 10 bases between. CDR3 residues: CASVRGGNQPQHF. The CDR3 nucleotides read TGTGCCAGCGTGCGGGGAGGCAATCAGCCCCAGCATTTT.

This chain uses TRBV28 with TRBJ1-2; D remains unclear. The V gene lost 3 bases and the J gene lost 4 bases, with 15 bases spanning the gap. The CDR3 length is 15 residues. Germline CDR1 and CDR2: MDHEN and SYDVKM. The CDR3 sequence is CASSLRREYGYGYTF. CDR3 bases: TGTGCCAGCAGTTTGCGGAGGGAGTATGGCTATGGCTACACCTTC.

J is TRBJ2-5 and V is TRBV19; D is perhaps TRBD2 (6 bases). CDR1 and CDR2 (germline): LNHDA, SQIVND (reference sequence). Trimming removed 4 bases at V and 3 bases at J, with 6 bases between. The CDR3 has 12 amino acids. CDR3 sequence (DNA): TGTGCCAGTAGTAGGGGGGAAGAGACCCAGTACTTC. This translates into CASSRGEETQYF.

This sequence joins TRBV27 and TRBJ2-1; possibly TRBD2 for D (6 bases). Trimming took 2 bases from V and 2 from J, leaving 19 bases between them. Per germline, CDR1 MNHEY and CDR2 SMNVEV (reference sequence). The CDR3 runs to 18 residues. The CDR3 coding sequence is TGTGCCAGCAGTTTACGGGGACGCGGCGGGGTTGCCTACAATGAGCAGTTCTTC. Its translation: CASSLRGRGGVAYNEQFF.

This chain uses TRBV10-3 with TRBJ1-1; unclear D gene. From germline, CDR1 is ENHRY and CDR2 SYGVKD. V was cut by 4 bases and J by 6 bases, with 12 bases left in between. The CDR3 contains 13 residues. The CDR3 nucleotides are TGTGCCATCAGTGGGGAGGTTGGGGCTGAAGCTTTCTTT. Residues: CAISGEVGAEAFF.

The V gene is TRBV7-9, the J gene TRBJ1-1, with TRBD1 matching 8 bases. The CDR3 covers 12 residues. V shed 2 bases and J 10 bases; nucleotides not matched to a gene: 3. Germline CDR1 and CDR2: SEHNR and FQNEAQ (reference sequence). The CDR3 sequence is CASSLQGAVAFF. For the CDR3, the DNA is TGTGCCAGCAGCTTACAGGGGGCTGTAGCTTTCTTT.

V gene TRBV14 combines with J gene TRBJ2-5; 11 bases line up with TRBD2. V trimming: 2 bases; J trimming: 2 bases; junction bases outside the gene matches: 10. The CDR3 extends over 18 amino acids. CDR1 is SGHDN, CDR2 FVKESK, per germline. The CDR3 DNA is TGTGCCAGCAGCCAATCGAACCCGGGACTAGCGGCGCAAGAGACCCAGTACTTC. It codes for CASSQSNPGLAAQETQYF.